This T cell receptor (beta chain) was retrieved from a study of T cells in Graves' hyperthyroidism and ophthalmopathy. Study-level results: Blood also held most thyroid clonotypes expanded beyond 0.001.

A remark on this clonotype: Its antigen is as yet unknown.

Exclusion followed for patients with uncontrolled infection, other autoimmune disease, pregnancy or lactation. Amplification of TCR beta CDR3 regions was performed using RNA transcripts as template. When the TCR CDR3 underwent first-round RT-PCR, the HTBI primer set was used. TCRdb re-derived calls from the multiplex PCR reads in MiXCR, one entry per CDR3 protein. The sample lists approximately 590,000 distinct CDR3 sequences; approximately 44% were seen once. This sequence originates from a woman aged 18-29 years with Graves' hyperthyroidism. Sequences were obtained from peripheral blood or thyroid tissue (not recorded which).

CDR3 DNA sequence: TGTGCTAGAGAGGCCCGAACGGGAGGCACTGAAGCTTTCTTT. Translation: CAREARTGGTEAFF. V usage is TRBV25-1 and J usage is TRBJ1-1, with D hard to call. In germline, CDR1 is MGHDK, CDR2 SYGVNS. The CDR3 spans 14 residues.